This record concerns one TCR beta chain sequence. Its specificity is not known. The sample belongs to a study of vaccination effects on CD4 cells after COVID-19. Germline lookup yields CDR1 MGHRA and CDR2 YSYEKL. CDR3 length equals 17 residues. The V and J ends lost 4 bases and 2 bases, in that order; junction bases with no gene match: 7. Under the ViraFEST assay, PBMC were stimulated with viral peptide pools so that antigen-specific CD4+ T cells expanded. Sequencing was performed afterwards. Upon completion of about eleven days in culture, CD4+ T cells were isolated. Each culture had half its medium swapped for IL-2 medium on days 3 and 7. The protocol was immunoSEQ multiplex PCR, while the TCRdb copy is restricted to in-frame clones and leaves out a portion. The table includes tens of thousands of clones, roughly 79% detected once.

This TCR was recovered from a human donor who received a COVID-19 vaccine. This specimen was CD4+ T cells from PBMCs cultured with HCoV-229E spike peptides, taken before COVID-19 vaccination. This rearrangement joins TRBV4-1 to TRBJ2-1, with 11 bases matching TRBD2. The CDR3 reads CASSRPSGGPPYNEQFF. CDR3 sequence (DNA): TGCGCCAGCAGCCGTCCTAGCGGGGGGCCACCCTACAATGAGCAGTTCTTC.